A single sample gave rise to the 29 T cell receptor beta chains below, sequenced in a study of CD8 T cells in Susac syndrome. Reverse transcription of 0.5 to 1 ug RNA was performed with random hexamers. TCRdb analysed the immunoSEQ multiplex PCR reads with MiXCR anew, one entry per CDR3 protein. The table includes under 200,000 distinct CDR3 sequences, 94% detected once. Sample: CD4+ T cells from PBMCs. The receptors shown here come from a human donor with Susac syndrome.

This chain connects TRBV7-2 to TRBJ1-2; D is unclear. The CDR3 contains 16 residues. Trimming took off 1 base at V and 0 bases at J, with 12 bases between the two ends. From germline, CDR1 is SGHTA and CDR2 FQGNSA. CDR3: CASSLGPTPSNYGYTF. DNA of the CDR3: TGTGCCAGCAGCTTAGGCCCGACACCCTCTAACTATGGCTACACCTTC.

The chain recombines TRBV12-5 with TRBJ1-5, with TRBD1 matching over 8 bases. Losses at the gene ends were 7 bases for V and 4 bases for J; bases not matched to a gene: 9. Germline CDR1 reads LGHNT; CDR2 reads FRNRAP. This CDR3 has 15 amino acids. The CDR3 region has the DNA TGTGCTAGTGTAAAAGGACAGGGCTCAAATCAGCCCCAGCATTTT. It translates to CASVKGQGSNQPQHF.

This clonotype was observed once. The J gene is TRBJ2-3, the V gene TRBV19; 8 nucleotides align to TRBD1. This CDR3 has 14 amino acids. Germline V gives CDR1 LNHDA, CDR2 SQIVND (reference sequence). V shed 6 bases and J 0 bases; nucleotides not matched to a gene: 2. The CDR3 coding sequence is TGTGCCAGTAGGGACAGGGCAAGCACAGATACGCAGTATTTT. The encoded protein is CASRDRASTDTQYF.

J is TRBJ2-5 and V is TRBV29-1; 7 bases agree with TRBD1. The CDR3 has 16 residues. Trimming at V came to 0 bases and at J to 2 bases, leaving 9 bases not matched to a gene. Germline loops: CDR1 SQVTM, CDR2 ANQGSEA. CDR3 in amino acids: CSVEDYRDRVQETQYF. Written as DNA, the CDR3 is TGCAGCGTTGAAGATTATCGGGACAGAGTGCAAGAGACCCAGTACTTC.

This clonotype was recorded a few times. The CDR3 DNA sequence: TGTGCCAGCAGCGTAGGTGGGGGCAATGAGCAGTTCTTC. Translated: CASSVGGGNEQFF. This chain links TRBV9 with TRBJ2-1; either TRBD1 or TRBD2 may supply D (5 bases each). Germline-derived CDR1 and CDR2 are SGDLS and YYNGEE. V was clipped by 0 bases and J by 6 bases, with 7 bases between them. This CDR3 is 13 amino acids long.

The chain couples TRBV15 to TRBJ1-3; 7 nucleotides match TRBD1. The CDR3 contains 15 residues. J gave up 4 bases and V 5 bases, and 8 bases lay outside the gene matches. The germline CDR1 and CDR2 sequences are LNHNV and YYDKDF (reference sequence). In DNA form, the CDR3 reads TGTGCCACCAGCGAGGGGAGGGGGCGAGGAAACACCATATATTTT. Its translation is CATSEGRGRGNTIYF. Based on the CDR3 plus reference TRBV15 and TRBJ1-3, the full variable domain is DAMVIQNPRYQVTQFGKPVTLSCSQTLNHNVMYWYQQKSSQAPKLLFHYYDKDFNNEADTPDNFQSRRPNTSFCFLDIRSPGLGDTAMYLCATSEGRGRGNTIYFGEGSWLTVV.

This chain connects TRBV7-6 to TRBJ2-1; a weak D match, TRBD2 (7 bases). Trimming stripped 5 bases from V and 8 bases from J, with 19 bases between. This CDR3 region has 15 residues. Germline lookup yields CDR1 SGHVS and CDR2 FNYEAQ. The CDR3 coding sequence is TGTGCCAGCAGCCTACTGGCGGGGGCCGGGGATGAGCAGTTCTTC. Encoded protein: CASSLLAGAGDEQFF.

The chain joins TRBV7-2 to TRBJ2-1; D unclear. The length of the CDR3 is 16 residues. CDR1 is SGHTA, CDR2 FQGNSA, per germline. The V end lost 4 bases, the J end lost 0 bases, and 13 bases lay between the germline ends. CDR3 loop: CASSSPATSSYNEQFF. CDR3 in DNA: TGTGCCAGCAGCTCCCCCGCGACCAGCTCCTACAATGAGCAGTTCTTC.

The CDR3 DNA is TGTGCCAGCAGCCTACGGGGGGCGTTGGGGAATTCACCCCTCCACTTT. It encodes CASSLRGALGNSPLHF. The V and J genes are TRBV9 and TRBJ1-6; D is possibly TRBD1 (6 bases). CDR1 is SGDLS, CDR2 YYNGEE, per germline. The CDR3 length is 16 residues. The V and J ends lost 4 bases and 7 bases respectively, with 18 bases between them.

The CDR3, as DNA: TGTGCCACCAGTGATTCAGCGGGGGTTTACAATGAGCAGTTCTTC. Translating gives CATSDSAGVYNEQFF. The chain has TRBV24-1 and TRBJ2-1; 8 bases are a match to TRBD2. Germline-derived CDR1 and CDR2 are KGHDR and SFDVKD. V gave up 2 bases and J gave up 4 bases; unmatched junction bases: 3. CDR3 length: 15 residues.

The J gene is TRBJ2-7, the V gene TRBV7-8; D possibly corresponds to TRBD2 (6 bases). In germline, CDR1 is SGHVS, CDR2 FQNEAQ. V was cut by 3 bases and J by 1 base, with 13 bases left in between. CDR3 length: 15 residues. This chain's CDR3 is CASSFTGASSYEQYF. The CDR3 nucleotides read TGTGCCAGCAGCTTTACGGGAGCCTCATCCTACGAGCAGTACTTC.

This sequence joins TRBV5-1 and TRBJ2-1; 8 nucleotides agree with TRBD1. Germline CDR1 SGHRS, CDR2 YFSETQ. The CDR3 extends over 12 amino acids. The junction had 1 base not matched to a gene; V was cut back by 2 bases and J by 9 bases. For the CDR3, the DNA is TGCGCCAGCAGCTTCGGACAGGGTGAGCAGTTCTTC. Translating gives CASSFGQGEQFF.

This chain uses TRBV6-1 with TRBJ1-1; D may be TRBD1 (6 bases). CDR3 length: 13 amino acids. Germline CDR1 MNHNS, CDR2 SASEGT. The germline V and J ends were trimmed by 11 bases and 1 base, with 14 bases remaining between them. The CDR3 DNA reads as TGTGCCGGAAAAAAACAGGGGAACACTGAAGCTTTCTTT. As protein: CAGKKQGNTEAFF.

The gene calls are TRBV2 and TRBJ1-2; D is perhaps TRBD1 (6 bases). This CDR3 has 13 residues. Trimming took 5 bases from V and 7 from J, leaving 14 bases between them. Germline CDR1 is SNHLY and CDR2 is FYNNEI. The CDR3 bases are TGTGCCAGCAGTCCGGGCAGGGGTATTGGCTACACCTTC. Translated, it gives CASSPGRGIGYTF.

The rearrangement joins TRBV29-1 to TRBJ1-1; D uncertain. The V end was cut by 2 bases, the J end by 8 bases, with 9 bases between. This CDR3 contains 11 residues. CDR1 SQVTM and CDR2 ANQGSEA come from the germline V gene. CDR3 residues: CSVENPVEAFF. CDR3 nucleotide sequence: TGCAGCGTTGAAAATCCAGTAGAAGCTTTCTTT.

CDR3 sequence: CASSQQGYDQETQYF. The DNA of the CDR3 is TGTGCCAGCAGCCAACAGGGGTACGATCAAGAGACCCAGTACTTC. The J gene is TRBJ2-5, the V gene TRBV12-3 or TRBV12-4; 7 positions agree with TRBD1. V lost 6 bases, J lost 2 bases, and 9 bases stayed unmatched. CDR3 size: 15 residues.

The chain joins TRBV19 to TRBJ2-5; D not certain. The V gene's germline CDR1 is LNHDA and CDR2 SQIVND (reference sequence). Trimming cost V 7 bases and J 2 bases, with 17 bases left between them. The CDR3 consists of 15 residues. Written as DNA, the CDR3 is TGTGCCAGTAAGGCGCAGACCGATTATCAAGAGACCCAGTACTTC. It is translated as CASKAQTDYQETQYF.

V gene TRBV4-1 combines with J gene TRBJ1-5, with D possibly TRBD1 on 5 matching bases. V was clipped by 0 bases and J by 1 base, with 10 bases between them. This CDR3 comprises 16 residues. In germline, CDR1 is MGHRA, CDR2 YSYEKL. CDR3 sequence reads: CASSQEGGQSNQPQHF. The CDR3, as DNA: TGCGCCAGCAGCCAAGAGGGAGGACAAAGCAATCAGCCCCAGCATTTT.

The CDR3 reads CASSQDRGTGYTF. CDR3 sequence (DNA): TGTGCCAGCAGCCAGGACAGGGGAACAGGCTACACCTTC. The chain joins TRBV7-9 to TRBJ1-2, with 9 bases matching TRBD1. The CDR3 is 13 amino acids. The germline V gene encodes CDR1 SEHNR and CDR2 FQNEAQ (reference sequence). The junction had 6 bases not matched to a gene; V was cut back by 5 bases and J by 8 bases.

The count of this clonotype is one. The rearrangement links TRBV15 to TRBJ2-5; TRBD1 aligns across 8 bases. The CDR3 is made up of 14 amino acids. Germline assignment: CDR1 LNHNV and CDR2 YYDKDF (reference sequence). J was trimmed by 2 bases and V by 3 bases; bases with no gene match: 2. The CDR3: CATSSGQGQETQYF. The CDR3 nucleotides are TGTGCCACCAGCAGCGGACAGGGACAAGAGACCCAGTACTTC.

The chain combines TRBV9 with TRBJ2-5; D uncertain. This CDR3 is built from 15 residues. The germline CDR1 and CDR2 sequences are SGDLS and YYNGEE. V was shortened by 0 bases and J by 1 base, with 10 bases between the two germline ends. The CDR3 coding sequence is TGTGCCAGCAGCGTAGACGCCGGCTTCCAAGAGACCCAGTACTTC. Its protein product is CASSVDAGFQETQYF. The full variable domain, its missing parts supplied by reference TRBV9 and TRBJ2-5, is DSGVTQTPKHLITATGQRVTLRCSPRSGDLSVYWYQQSLDQGLQFLIQYYNGEERAKGNILERFSAQQFPDLHSELNLSSLELGDSALYFCASSVDAGFQETQYFGPGTRLLVL.

The chain links TRBV30 to TRBJ1-2; 10 bases align to TRBD1. The length of the CDR3 is 13 residues. From germline, CDR1 is GTSNPN and CDR2 SVGIG (reference sequence). Trimming removed 7 bases from V and 2 bases from J; junction bases left unmatched: 4. CDR3 loop: CAYRDRGNYGYTF. DNA for the CDR3: TGTGCCTACAGGGACAGGGGCAACTATGGCTACACCTTC. Complete variable domain (other parts from reference TRBV30 and TRBJ1-2): SQTIHQWPATLVQPVGSPLSLECTVEGTSNPNLYWYRQAAGRGLQLLFYSVGIGQISSEVPQNLSASRPQDRQFILSSKKLLLSDSGFYLCAYRDRGNYGYTFGSGTRLTVV.

In nucleotides, the CDR3 is TGTGCCAGCAGCTCCCAGGAGGGGGCCGGGTACATTCAGTACTTC. Translated, it gives CASSSQEGAGYIQYF. The chain has TRBV6-1 and TRBJ2-4; D may be TRBD1 (7 bases). The germline CDR1 and CDR2 sequences are MNHNS and SASEGT. The CDR3 has 15 residues. V was cut by 6 bases and J by 8 bases, with 20 bases left in between.

In DNA form, the CDR3 reads TGCAGCGTTGAGGAAGGGAGGTATGGCTACACCTTC. Amino acids: CSVEEGRYGYTF. The chain employs TRBV29-1 and TRBJ1-2, with D unclear. Trimming pared 3 bases from V and 5 bases from J, leaving 10 bases between. The CDR3 is 12 amino acids. Germline CDR1 reads SQVTM; CDR2 reads ANQGSEA.

The chain combines TRBV6-5 with TRBJ2-3; possibly TRBD1 for D (5 bases). The CDR3 runs 13 residues. The germline V and J ends were trimmed by 2 bases and 3 bases, with 6 bases remaining between them. Germline V CDR1 and CDR2: MNHEY, SVGAGI. This CDR3 is CASSYPGTDTQYF. For the CDR3, the DNA is TGTGCCAGCAGTTACCCAGGGACAGATACGCAGTATTTT.

The DNA for the CDR3 is TGTGCCAGCAGTTACTCGTTAGGGGTTAAAGCTTTCTTT. Translation: CASSYSLGVKAFF. The rearrangement links TRBV6-5 to TRBJ1-1, with D possibly matching TRBD1 (5 bases). CDR1 and CDR2 (germline): MNHEY, SVGAGI. The length of the CDR3 is 13 residues. V was shortened by 0 bases and J by 9 bases, with 11 bases between the two germline ends.

The V and J genes are TRBV6-6 and TRBJ1-2; the match to TRBD1 covers 9 bases. V dropped 4 bases and J dropped 7; count of bases not matched to a gene: 4. Per germline, CDR1 MNHNY and CDR2 SVGAGI (reference sequence). CDR3 size: 13 residues. The DNA of the CDR3 is TGTGCCAGCAGTTCCCGACAGGGGGTTGGCTACACCTTC. It translates to CASSSRQGVGYTF.

The genes are TRBV7-8 and TRBJ1-4; 7 nucleotides agree with TRBD1. Germline trimming cut 4 bases from V and 8 bases from J; bases unmatched to any gene: 10. The germline V gene has CDR1 SGHVS and CDR2 FQNEAQ. The CDR3 loop spans 15 amino acids. CDR3 DNA: TGTGCCAGCAGCTCTACAGGGGTTAGGGCCGAAAAACTGTTTTTT. This sequence encodes CASSSTGVRAEKLFF. Full variable domain (missing parts from reference TRBV7-8 and TRBJ1-4): GAGVSQSPRYKVAKRGQDVALRCDPISGHVSLFWYQQALGQGPEFLTYFQNEAQLDKSGLPSDRFFAERPEGSVSTLKIQRTQQEDSAVYLCASSSTGVRAEKLFFGSGTQLSVL.

The chain recombines TRBV18 with TRBJ2-1, with 11 bases lining up with TRBD2. The ends lost 3 bases at V and 10 bases at J; junction bases unmatched: 5. This CDR3 has 14 residues. Germline CDR1 and CDR2: KGHSH and LQKENI. The CDR3, as DNA: TGTGCCAGCTCACCGTCTAGCGGGGGGAAAGAGCAGTTCTTC. Translating gives CASSPSSGGKEQFF. Combining the CDR3 with reference TRBV18 and TRBJ2-1 gives the whole variable domain NAGVMQNPRHLVRRRGQEARLRCSPMKGHSHVYWYRQLPEEGLKFMVYLQKENIIDESGMPKERFSAEFPKEGPSILRIQQVVRGDSAAYFCASSPSSGGKEQFFGPGTRLTVL.